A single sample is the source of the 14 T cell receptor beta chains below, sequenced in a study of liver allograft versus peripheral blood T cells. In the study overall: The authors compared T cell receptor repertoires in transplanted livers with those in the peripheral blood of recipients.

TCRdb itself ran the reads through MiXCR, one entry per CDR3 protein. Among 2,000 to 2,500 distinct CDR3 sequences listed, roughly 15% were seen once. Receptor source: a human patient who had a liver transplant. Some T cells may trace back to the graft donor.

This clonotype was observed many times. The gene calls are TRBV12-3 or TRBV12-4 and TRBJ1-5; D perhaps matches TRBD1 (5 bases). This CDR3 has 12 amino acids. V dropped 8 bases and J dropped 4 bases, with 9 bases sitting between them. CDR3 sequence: CASQRGNQPQHF. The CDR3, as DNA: TGTGCCAGCCAGAGGGGTAATCAGCCCCAGCATTTT.

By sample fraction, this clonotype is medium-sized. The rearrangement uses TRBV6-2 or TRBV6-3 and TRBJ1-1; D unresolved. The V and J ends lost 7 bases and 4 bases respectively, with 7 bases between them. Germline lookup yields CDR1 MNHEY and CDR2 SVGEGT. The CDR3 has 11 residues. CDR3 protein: CASTFGTEAFF. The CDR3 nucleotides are TGTGCCAGCACCTTTGGCACTGAAGCTTTCTTT.

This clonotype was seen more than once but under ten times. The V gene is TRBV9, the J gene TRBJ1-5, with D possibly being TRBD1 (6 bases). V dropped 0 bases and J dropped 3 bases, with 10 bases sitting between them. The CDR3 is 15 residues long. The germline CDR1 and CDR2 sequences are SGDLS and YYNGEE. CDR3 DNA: TGTGCCAGCAGCGTAGGGGGGCAGGCCAATCAGCCCCAGCATTTT. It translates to CASSVGGQANQPQHF.

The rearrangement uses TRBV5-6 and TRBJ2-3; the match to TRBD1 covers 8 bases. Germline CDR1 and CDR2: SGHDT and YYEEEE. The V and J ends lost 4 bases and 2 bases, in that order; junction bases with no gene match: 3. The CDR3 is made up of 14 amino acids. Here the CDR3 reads CASSLGQVTDTQYF. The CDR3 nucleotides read TGTGCCAGCAGCCTGGGACAGGTCACAGATACGCAGTATTTT.

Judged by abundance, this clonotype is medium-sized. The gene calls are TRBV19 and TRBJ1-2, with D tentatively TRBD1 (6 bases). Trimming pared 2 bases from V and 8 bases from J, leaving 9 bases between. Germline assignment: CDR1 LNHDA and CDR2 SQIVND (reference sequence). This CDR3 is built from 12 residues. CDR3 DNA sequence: TGTGCCAGTAGTATATCAGGGGTCGGCTACACCTTC. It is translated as CASSISGVGYTF.

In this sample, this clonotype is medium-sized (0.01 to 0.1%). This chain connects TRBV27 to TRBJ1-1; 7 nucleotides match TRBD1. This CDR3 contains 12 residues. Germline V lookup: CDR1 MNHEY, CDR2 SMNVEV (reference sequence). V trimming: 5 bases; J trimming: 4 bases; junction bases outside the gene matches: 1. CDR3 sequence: CASSPGGTEAFF. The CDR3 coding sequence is TGTGCCAGCAGTCCAGGGGGCACTGAAGCTTTCTTT.

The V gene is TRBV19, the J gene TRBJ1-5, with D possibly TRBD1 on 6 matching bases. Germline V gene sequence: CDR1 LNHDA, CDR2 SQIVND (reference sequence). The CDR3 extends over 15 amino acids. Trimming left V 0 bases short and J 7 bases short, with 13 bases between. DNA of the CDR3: TGTGCCAGTAGTATAGAGACCGGGGGCCGCCAGCCCCAGCATTTT. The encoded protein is CASSIETGGRQPQHF.

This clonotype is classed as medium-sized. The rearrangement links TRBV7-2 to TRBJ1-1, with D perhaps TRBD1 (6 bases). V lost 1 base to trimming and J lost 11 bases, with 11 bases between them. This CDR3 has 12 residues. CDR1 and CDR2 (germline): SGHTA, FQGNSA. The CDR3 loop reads CASSLVGQGAFF. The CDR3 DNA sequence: TGTGCCAGCAGCTTAGTCGGGCAGGGGGCTTTCTTT.

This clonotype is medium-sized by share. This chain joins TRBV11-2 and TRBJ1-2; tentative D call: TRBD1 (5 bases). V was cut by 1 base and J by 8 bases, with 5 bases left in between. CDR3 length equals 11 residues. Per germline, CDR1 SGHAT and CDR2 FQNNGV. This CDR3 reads CASSLGGGYTF. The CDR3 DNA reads TGTGCCAGCAGCTTAGGGGGGGGCTACACCTTC.

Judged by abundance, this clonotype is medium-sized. The CDR3 spells CASSFEASPLHF. In DNA, the CDR3 is TGTGCCAGCAGCTTTGAGGCATCACCCCTCCACTTT. The chain employs TRBV7-9 and TRBJ1-6; no clear D. V lost 3 bases, J lost 10 bases, and 7 bases lay in between. The CDR3 is 12 residues long. Looked up from germline, CDR1 is SEHNR and CDR2 is FQNEAQ (reference sequence).

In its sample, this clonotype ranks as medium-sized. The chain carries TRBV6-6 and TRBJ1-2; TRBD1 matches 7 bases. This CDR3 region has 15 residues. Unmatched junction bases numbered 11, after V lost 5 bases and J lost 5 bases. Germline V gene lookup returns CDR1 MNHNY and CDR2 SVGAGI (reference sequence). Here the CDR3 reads CASSPFRTGQYGYTF. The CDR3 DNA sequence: TGTGCCAGCAGTCCTTTCCGGACAGGTCAATATGGCTACACCTTC.

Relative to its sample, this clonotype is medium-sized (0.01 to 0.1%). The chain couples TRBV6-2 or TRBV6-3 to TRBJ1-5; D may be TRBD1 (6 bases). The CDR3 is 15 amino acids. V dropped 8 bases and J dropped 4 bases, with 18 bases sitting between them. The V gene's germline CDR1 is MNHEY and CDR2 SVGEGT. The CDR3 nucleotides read TGTGCCAGCGGCAGATCAGGGGACGGGAATCAGCCCCAGCATTTT. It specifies CASGRSGDGNQPQHF.

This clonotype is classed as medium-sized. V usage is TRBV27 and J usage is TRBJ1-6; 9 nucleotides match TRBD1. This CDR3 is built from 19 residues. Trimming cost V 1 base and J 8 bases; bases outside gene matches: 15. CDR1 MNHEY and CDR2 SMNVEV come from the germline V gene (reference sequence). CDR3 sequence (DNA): TGTGCCAGCAGTTTATATTACGGGACAGGGCCCGGCGGGGATTCACCCCTCCACTTT. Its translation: CASSLYYGTGPGGDSPLHF.

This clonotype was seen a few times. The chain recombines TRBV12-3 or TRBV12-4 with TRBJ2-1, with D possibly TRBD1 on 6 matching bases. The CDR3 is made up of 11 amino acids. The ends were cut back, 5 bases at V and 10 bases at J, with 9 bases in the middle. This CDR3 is CASSPGTEQFF. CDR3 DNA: TGTGCCAGCAGTCCGGGGACAGAGCAGTTCTTC.